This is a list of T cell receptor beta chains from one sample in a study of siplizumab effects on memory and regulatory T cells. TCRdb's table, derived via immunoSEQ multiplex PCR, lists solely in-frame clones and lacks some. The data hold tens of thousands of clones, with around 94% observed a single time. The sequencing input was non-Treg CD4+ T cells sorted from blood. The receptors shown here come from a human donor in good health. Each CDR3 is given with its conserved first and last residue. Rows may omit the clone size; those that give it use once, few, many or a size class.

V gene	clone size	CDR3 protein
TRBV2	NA	CASRSSWGGINEQYF
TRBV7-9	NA	CASSLQGFADTQYF
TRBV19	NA	CASSIPGDYGYTF
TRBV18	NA	CASSPTASDSYEQYF
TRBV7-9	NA	CASSLEVEYEQYF
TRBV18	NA	CASSLQENEKLFF
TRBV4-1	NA	CASSQEDLTLNTGELFF
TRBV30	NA	CAWNRAPEAFF
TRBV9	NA	CASSVDGYTEAFF
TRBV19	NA	CASSPDVREGQPQHF
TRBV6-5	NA	CASRGVGDYGYTF
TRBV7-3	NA	CASSFLAGEYNEQFF
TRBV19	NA	CASSIFGGAAQPQHF
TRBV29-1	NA	CSGWVGAEQYF
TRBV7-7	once	CASSFGSGETQYF
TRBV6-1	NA	CASRRDGYNEQFF
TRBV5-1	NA	CASSRSDGRSYEQYF
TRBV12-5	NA	CASGPLSNYGYTF
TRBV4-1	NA	CASSPGPAKETQYF
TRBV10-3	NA	CAISESVPSMDGRSEQYF
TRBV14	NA	CASSQDPGVRGTGELFF
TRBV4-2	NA	CASSQDFLGNAFF
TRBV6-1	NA	CASSEGQLNQPQHF
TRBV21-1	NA	CASSPHRAEDTQYF
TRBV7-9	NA	CASSLESEAEYF
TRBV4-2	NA	CASSQEGGEAFF
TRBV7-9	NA	CASSSGWGEQFF
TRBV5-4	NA	CASSSRTSGNNEQFF
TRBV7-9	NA	CVSSLGAGREQYF
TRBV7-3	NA	CASSKQGYGYTF
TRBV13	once	CASSFAGVEQFF
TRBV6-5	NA	CASGVGIPYEQYF
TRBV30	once	CAWSVALAKNIQYF
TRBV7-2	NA	CASSLGWGASTDTQYF
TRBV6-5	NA	CASTGVVNSPLHF
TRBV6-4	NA	CASSLGPHTDTQYF
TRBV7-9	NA	CASSSNGGGRALQDTQYF
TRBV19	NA	CASSIGFRYGYTF
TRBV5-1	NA	CASSLAQETQYF
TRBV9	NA	CASSGDATGELFF
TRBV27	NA	CASRGHSWNTEAFF
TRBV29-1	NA	CSVDMLRRLGYGYTF